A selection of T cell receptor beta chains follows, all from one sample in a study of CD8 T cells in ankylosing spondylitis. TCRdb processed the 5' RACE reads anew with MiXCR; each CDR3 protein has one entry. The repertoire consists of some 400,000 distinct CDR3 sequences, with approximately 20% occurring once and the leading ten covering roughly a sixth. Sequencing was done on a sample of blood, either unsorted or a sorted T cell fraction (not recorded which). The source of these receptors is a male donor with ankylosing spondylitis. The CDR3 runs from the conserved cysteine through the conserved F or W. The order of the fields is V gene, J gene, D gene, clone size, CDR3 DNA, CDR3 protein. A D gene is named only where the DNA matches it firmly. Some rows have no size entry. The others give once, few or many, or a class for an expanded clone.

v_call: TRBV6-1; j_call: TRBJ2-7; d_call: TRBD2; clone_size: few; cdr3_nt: TGTGCCAGCAGTGGCCAACCGGGACTAGCGGGTGGCGAGCAGTACTTC; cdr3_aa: CASSGQPGLAGGEQYF
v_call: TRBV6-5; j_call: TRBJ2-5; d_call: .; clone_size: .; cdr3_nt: TGTGCCAGCAGTTACTCGACAGGAGGAGGAGAAGAGACCCAGTACTTC; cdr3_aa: CASSYSTGGGEETQYF
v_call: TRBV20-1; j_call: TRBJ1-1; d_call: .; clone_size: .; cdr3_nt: TGCAGTGCTAGTGCAATCCAAGGAGTCACTGAAGCTTTCTTT; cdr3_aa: CSASAIQGVTEAFF
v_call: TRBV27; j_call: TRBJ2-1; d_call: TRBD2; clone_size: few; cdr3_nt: TGTGCCAGCAGTTTATCGCCGGGGGGAACTACCTACAATGAGCAGTTCTTC; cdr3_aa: CASSLSPGGTTYNEQFF
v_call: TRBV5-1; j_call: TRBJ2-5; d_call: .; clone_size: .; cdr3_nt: TGCGCCAGCAGCTTGGTATTGCGGGGTGAGACCCAGTACTTC; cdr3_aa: CASSLVLRGETQYF
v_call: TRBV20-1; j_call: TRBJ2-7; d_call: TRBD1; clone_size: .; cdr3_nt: TGCAGTGCCAGCGTCCCGTCCAGGGACAGGTGGGGTAACGAGCAGTACTTC; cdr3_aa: CSASVPSRDRWGNEQYF
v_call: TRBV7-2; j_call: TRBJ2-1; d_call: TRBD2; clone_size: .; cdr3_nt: TGTGCCAGCAGCTTAGCTCGTGGGACTAGCGTTAAGAGCTCCTACAATGAGCAGTTCTTC; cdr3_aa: CASSLARGTSVKSSYNEQFF
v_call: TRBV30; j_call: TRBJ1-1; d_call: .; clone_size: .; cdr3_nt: TGTGCCTGGAGTAATGAGGCAGCCGCCACTGAAGCTTTCTTT; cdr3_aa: CAWSNEAAATEAFF
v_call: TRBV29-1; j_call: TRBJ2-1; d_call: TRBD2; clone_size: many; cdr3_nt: TGCAGCGTTGTGACTAGCGGGAGTGGTGAGCAGTTCTTC; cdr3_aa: CSVVTSGSGEQFF
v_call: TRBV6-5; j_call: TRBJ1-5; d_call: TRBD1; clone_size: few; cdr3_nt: TGTGCCAGCAGTTACAGCCAGGGGGACAATCAGCCCCAGCATTTT; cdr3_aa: CASSYSQGDNQPQHF
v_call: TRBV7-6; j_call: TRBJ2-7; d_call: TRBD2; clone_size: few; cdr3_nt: TGTGCCAGCAGCGGGAAACCGGGACTAGCGGGAGCTCTAACTTACGAGCAGTACTTC; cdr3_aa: CASSGKPGLAGALTYEQYF
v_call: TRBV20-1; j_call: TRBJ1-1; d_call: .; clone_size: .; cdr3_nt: TGCAGTGCGAGCGGATCGACGCTCATTAATGCTTTCTTT; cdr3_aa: CSASGSTLINAFF
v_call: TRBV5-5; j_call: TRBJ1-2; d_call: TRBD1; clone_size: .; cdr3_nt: TGTGCCAGCAGCTTGGAACAGGGGGCAGGCTACACCTTC; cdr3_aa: CASSLEQGAGYTF
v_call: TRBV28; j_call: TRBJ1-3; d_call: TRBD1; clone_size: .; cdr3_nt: TGTGCCAGCAGTTTACCCCGACAGGGGACAGGAAACACCATATATTTT; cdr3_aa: CASSLPRQGTGNTIYF
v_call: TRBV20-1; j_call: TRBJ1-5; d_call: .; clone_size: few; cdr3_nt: TGCAGTGCTAGTGAAGTTGCGGGCCAGCCCCAGCATTTT; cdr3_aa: CSASEVAGQPQHF
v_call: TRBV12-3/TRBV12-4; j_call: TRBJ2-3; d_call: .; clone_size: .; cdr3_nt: TGTGCCAGCACAGGGGTCTCAGATACGCAGTATTTT; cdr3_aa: CASTGVSDTQYF
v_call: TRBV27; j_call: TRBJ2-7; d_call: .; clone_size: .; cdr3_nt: TGTGCCAGCAGACCAGGTCCGGGAGACCACGAGCAGTACTTC; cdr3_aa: CASRPGPGDHEQYF
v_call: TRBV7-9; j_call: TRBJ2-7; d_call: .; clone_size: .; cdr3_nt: TGTGCCAGCAGCTTGGTGGCGGGCAGATCCTACGAGCAGTACTTC; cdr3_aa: CASSLVAGRSYEQYF
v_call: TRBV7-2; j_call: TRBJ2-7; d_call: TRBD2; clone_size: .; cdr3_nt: TGTGCCAGCAGCCCGGCTAGCGGCACCTACGAGCAGTACTTC; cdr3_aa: CASSPASGTYEQYF
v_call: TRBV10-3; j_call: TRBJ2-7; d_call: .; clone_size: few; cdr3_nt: TGTGCCACCTCGGGGGATCCCACAGCCTACGAGCAGTACTTC; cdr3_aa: CATSGDPTAYEQYF
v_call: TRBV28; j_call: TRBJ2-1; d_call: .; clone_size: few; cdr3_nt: TGTGCCAGCAGTTTAAGTGATTGGAGTGATGAGCAGTTCTTC; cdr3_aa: CASSLSDWSDEQFF
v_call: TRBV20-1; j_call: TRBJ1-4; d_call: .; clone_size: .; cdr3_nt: TGCAGTGCTAGAGATTTCGGGCAGCCTAGGGAAAAACTGTTTTTT; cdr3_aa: CSARDFGQPREKLFF
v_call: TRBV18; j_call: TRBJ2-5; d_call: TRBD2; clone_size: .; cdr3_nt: TGTGCCAGCTCACAAACCGGGACTACACAAGAGACCCAGTACTTC; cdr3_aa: CASSQTGTTQETQYF
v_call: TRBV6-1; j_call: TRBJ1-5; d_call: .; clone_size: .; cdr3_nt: TGTGCCAGCAGTGGCCGTAGCGGGGCTCAGCCCCAGCATTTT; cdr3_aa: CASSGRSGAQPQHF
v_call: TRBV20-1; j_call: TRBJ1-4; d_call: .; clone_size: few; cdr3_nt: TGCAGTGCCCTGGGGGCAACTAATGAAAAACTGTTTTTT; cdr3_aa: CSALGATNEKLFF
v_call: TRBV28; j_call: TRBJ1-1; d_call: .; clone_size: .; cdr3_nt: TGTGCCAGCAGTTTTCCCCACACAGGGAATGCTGAAGCTTTCTTT; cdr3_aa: CASSFPHTGNAEAFF
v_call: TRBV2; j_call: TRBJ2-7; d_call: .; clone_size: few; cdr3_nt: TGTGCCAGCAGTGAAGCGCTTCTGGGGGGCTCGTACTTC; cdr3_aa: CASSEALLGGSYF
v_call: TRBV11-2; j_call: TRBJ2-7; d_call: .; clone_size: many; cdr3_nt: TGTGCCAGCAGCTTAGACTCGCTATACGAGCAGTACTTC; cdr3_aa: CASSLDSLYEQYF
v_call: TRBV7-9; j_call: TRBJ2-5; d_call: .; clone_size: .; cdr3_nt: TGTGCCAGCAGCTTACCAGCACCCTTCGAAGAGACCCAGTACTTC; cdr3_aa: CASSLPAPFEETQYF
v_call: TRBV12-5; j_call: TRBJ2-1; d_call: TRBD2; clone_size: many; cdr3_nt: TGTGCTAGTGGTTTGGTACTTCCCAGCGGGATGAGGAATGAGCAGTTCTTC; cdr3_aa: CASGLVLPSGMRNEQFF
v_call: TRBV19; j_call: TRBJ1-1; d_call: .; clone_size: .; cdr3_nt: TGTGCCAGTAGAAACGACGGGGGTCTTGAAGCTTTCTTT; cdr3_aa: CASRNDGGLEAFF